The present T cell receptor beta chain was sequenced within a study of cytomegalovirus exposure and HLA in healthy donors. With 60 Vbeta and 13 Jbeta primers, the PCR was carried out. TCRdb keeps only in-frame clones here, not all; method: immunoSEQ multiplex PCR. The data show around 130,000 clones, more than 80% seen once. With 6 bases removed from V and 6 bases from J, the gap between germline ends came to 15 bases. The CDR3 has 14 amino acids. Per germline, CDR1 MNHEY and CDR2 SMNVEV (reference sequence). This clone was observed a handful of times. The antigen is not known. Points from the study as a whole: There were a few CMV-associated chains whose specificity for CMV antigens was confirmed in vitro. One later analysis reportedly identified an Asian-associated ancestry cluster that showed fewer N-insertions than the approximately 700-donor mean. An analysis done earlier found most TCR beta V segments productive about 90% or about 30% of the time. From TCR beta sequences, most subjects' HLA-A and HLA-B alleles were reportedly predicted accurately.

V is TRBV27 and J is TRBJ2-1; no reliable D call. This TCR derives from a woman aged 30 to 39 in good health and CMV-seropositive. The sequenced sample consisted of PBMCs. This CDR3 is CASRLGFPGNEQFF. CDR3 DNA: TGTGCCAGCAGGCTGGGCTTCCCCGGCAATGAGCAGTTCTTC.